The following is a TCR beta chain sequence with its context. The antigen remains undetermined. This sample is drawn from a study of T cell repertoires in cytomegalovirus infection. Overall study context: It can be stated that public TCR beta signatures indicated CMV infection as well as a matching HLA type.

Study-wide results and caveats: Cumulative frequency of public TCR beta families picked out carriers of CMV plus the relevant HLA. Dominating the ex vivo response were HLA-C-restricted CMV-specific TCR beta clonotypes.

This CDR3 has 16 residues. Unmatched junction bases numbered 8, after V lost 5 bases and J lost 0 bases. CDR1 is LNHDA and CDR2 is SQIVND in the germline V gene (reference sequence). TCRdb reprocessed the reads via MiXCR and lists one record per CDR3 protein. The sample has under 150,000 distinct CDR3 sequences, roughly a quarter seen once. The chain employs TRBV19 and TRBJ2-7, with 9 bases identical to TRBD2. The source is a human donor in good health (CMV status not recorded). Some clones in this sample may be carry-over from other donors' samples. The sequenced sample consisted of PBMCs, sequenced either directly or after in vitro stimulation (not recorded which). The CDR3 loop reads CASSRRLADISYEQYF. DNA for the CDR3: TGTGCCAGTAGTCGGCGACTAGCGGACATCTCCTACGAGCAGTACTTC.